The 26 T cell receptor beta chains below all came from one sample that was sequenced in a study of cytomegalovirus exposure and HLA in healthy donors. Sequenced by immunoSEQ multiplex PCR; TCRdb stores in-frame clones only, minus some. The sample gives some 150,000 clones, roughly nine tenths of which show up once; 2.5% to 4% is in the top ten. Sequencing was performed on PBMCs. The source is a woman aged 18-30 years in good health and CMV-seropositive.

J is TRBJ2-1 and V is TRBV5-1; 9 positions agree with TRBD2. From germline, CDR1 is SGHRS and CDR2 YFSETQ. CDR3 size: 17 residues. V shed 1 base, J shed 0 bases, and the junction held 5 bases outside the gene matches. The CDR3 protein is CASSLWLAGSSYNEQFF. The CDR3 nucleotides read TGCGCCAGCAGCTTGTGGCTAGCGGGAAGCTCCTACAATGAGCAGTTCTTC.

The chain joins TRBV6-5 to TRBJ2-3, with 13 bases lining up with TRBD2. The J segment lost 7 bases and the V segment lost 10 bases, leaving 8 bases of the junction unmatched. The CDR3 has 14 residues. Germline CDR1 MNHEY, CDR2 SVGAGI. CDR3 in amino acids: CATKTSGRLNTQYF. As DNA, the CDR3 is TGTGCCACCAAGACTAGCGGGAGGTTAAATACGCAGTATTTT.

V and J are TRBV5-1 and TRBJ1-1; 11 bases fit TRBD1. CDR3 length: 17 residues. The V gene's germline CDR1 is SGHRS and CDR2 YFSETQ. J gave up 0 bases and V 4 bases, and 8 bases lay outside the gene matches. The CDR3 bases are TGCGCCAGCAGCGCAGGGACAGGGGGGAACATGAACACTGAAGCTTTCTTT. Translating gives CASSAGTGGNMNTEAFF.

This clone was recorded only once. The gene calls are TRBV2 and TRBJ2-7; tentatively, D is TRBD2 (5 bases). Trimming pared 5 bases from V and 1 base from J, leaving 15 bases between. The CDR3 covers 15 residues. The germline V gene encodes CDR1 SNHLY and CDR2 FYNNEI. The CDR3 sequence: CASSRTFYSSYEQYF. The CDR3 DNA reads TGTGCCAGCAGTCGGACTTTTTACTCTTCCTACGAGCAGTACTTC.

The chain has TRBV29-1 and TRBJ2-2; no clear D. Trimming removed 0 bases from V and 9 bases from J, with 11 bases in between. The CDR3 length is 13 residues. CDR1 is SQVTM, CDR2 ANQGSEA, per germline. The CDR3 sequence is CSVEDWASRELFF. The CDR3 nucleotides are TGCAGCGTTGAAGATTGGGCGAGCAGGGAGCTGTTTTTT.

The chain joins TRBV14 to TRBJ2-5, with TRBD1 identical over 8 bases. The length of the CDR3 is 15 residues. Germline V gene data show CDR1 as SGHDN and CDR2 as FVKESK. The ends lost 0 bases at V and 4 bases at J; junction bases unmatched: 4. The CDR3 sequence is CASSQDRTGLETQYF. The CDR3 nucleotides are TGTGCCAGCAGCCAAGATCGGACAGGGCTAGAGACCCAGTACTTC.

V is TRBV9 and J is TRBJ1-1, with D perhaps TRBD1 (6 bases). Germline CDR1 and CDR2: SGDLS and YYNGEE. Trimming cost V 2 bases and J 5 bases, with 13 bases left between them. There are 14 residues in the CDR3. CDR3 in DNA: TGTGCCAGCAGCGTGGAAATACAGGGTACTGAAGCTTTCTTT. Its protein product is CASSVEIQGTEAFF.

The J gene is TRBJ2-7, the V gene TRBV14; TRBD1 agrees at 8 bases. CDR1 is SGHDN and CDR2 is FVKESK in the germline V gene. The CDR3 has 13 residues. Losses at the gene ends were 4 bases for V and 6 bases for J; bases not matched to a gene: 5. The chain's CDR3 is CASSPSQGGEQYF. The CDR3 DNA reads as TGTGCCAGCAGCCCTTCACAGGGGGGCGAGCAGTACTTC. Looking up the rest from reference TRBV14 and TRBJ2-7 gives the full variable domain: EAGVTQFPSHSVIEKGQTVTLRCDPISGHDNLYWYRRVMGKEIKFLLHFVKESKQDESGMPNNRFLAERTGGTYSTLKVQPAELEDSGVYFCASSPSQGGEQYFGPGTRLTVT.

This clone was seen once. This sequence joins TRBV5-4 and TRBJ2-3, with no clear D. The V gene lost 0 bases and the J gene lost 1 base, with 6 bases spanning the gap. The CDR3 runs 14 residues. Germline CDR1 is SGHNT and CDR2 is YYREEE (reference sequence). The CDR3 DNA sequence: TGTGCCAGCAGCTTGGGGGCCGGCACAGATACGCAGTATTTT. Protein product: CASSLGAGTDTQYF.

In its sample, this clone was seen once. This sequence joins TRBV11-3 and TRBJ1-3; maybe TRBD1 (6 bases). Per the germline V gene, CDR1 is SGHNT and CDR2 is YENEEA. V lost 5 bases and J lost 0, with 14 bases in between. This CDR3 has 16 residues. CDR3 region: CASSLRGSSSGNTIYF. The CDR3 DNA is TGTGCCAGCAGCCTCAGGGGTTCTAGCTCTGGAAACACCATATATTTT.

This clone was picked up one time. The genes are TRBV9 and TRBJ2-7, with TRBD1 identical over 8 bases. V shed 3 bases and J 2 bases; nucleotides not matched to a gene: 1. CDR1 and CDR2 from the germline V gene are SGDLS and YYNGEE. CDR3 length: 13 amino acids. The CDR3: CASSGTGTYEQYF. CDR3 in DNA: TGTGCCAGCAGCGGGACAGGGACCTACGAGCAGTACTTC.

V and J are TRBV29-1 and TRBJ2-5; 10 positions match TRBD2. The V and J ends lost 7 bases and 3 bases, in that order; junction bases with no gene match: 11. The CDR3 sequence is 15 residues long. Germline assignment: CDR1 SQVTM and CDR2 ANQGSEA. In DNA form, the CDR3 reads TGCAGCGGCAGGCTAGCGGGAGTCCCGGAAGAGACCCAGTACTTC. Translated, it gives CSGRLAGVPEETQYF.

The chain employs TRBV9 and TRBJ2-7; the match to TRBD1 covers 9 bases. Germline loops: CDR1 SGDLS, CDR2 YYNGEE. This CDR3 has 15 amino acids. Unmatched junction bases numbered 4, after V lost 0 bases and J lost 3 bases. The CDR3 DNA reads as TGTGCCAGCAGCGTAGGCGGGACAGGGTACTACGAGCAGTACTTC. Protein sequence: CASSVGGTGYYEQYF.

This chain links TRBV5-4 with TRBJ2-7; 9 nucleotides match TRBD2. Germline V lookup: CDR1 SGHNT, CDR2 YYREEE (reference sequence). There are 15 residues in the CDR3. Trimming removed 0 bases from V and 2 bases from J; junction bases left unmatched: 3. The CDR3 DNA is TGTGCCAGCAGCTTGGCCTCTAGCGGGACCTACGAGCAGTACTTC. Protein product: CASSLASSGTYEQYF.

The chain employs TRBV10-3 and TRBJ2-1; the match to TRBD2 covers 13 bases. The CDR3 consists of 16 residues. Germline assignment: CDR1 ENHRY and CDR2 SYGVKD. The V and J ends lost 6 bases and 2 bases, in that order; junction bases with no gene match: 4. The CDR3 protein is CAIRGLAGAPYNEQFF. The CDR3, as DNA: TGTGCCATCAGAGGACTAGCGGGAGCCCCCTACAATGAGCAGTTCTTC.

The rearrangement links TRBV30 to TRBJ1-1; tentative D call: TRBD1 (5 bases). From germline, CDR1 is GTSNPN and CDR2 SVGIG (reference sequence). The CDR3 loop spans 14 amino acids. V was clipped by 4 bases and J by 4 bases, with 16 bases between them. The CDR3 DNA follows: TGTGCCTGGACCGGATCCGGAAGGGGCACTGAAGCTTTCTTT. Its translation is CAWTGSGRGTEAFF.

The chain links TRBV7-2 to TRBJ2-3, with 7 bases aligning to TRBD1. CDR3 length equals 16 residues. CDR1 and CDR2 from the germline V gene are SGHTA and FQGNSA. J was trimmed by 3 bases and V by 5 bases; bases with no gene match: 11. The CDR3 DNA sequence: TGTGCCAGCAGCCCGAAGACAGGGCTACGGACAGATACGCAGTATTTT. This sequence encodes CASSPKTGLRTDTQYF.

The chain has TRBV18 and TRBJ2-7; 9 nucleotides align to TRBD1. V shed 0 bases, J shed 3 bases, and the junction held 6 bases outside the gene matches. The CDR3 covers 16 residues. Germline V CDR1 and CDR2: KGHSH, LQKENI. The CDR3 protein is CASSPPVNRGHYEQYF. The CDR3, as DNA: TGTGCCAGCTCACCACCAGTTAACAGGGGGCACTACGAGCAGTACTTC.

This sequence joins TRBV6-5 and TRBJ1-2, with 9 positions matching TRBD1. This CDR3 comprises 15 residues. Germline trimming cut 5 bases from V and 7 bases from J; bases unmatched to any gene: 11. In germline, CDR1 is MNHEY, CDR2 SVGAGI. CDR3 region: CASSRIGTGRFGYTF. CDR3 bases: TGTGCCAGCAGTCGCATCGGGACAGGGCGGTTTGGCTACACCTTC.

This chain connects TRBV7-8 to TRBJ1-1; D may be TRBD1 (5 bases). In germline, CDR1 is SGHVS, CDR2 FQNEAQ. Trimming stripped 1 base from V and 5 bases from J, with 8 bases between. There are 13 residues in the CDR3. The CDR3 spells CASSLGGETEAFF. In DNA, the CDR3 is TGTGCCAGCAGCTTAGGGGGGGAGACTGAAGCTTTCTTT.

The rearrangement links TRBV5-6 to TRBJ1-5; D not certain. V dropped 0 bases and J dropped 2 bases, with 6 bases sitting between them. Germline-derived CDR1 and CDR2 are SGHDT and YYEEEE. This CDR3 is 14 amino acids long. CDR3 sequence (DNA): TGTGCCAGCAGCTTGGGTAATGGCAATCAGCCCCAGCATTTT. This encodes CASSLGNGNQPQHF.

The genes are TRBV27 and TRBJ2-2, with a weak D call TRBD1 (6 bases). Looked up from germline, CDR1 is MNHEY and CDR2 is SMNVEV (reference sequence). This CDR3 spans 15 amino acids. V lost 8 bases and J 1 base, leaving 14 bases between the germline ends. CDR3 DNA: TGTGCCAGCGCCTCTCCAGGGGTGAACACCGGGGAGCTGTTTTTT. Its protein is CASASPGVNTGELFF.

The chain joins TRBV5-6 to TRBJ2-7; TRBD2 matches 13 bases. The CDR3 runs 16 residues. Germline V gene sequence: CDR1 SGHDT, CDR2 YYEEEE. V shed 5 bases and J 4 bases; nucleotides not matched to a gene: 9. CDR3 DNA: TGTGCCAGCAGATCCGGACTAGCGGGAGAACCATACGAGCAGTACTTC. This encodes CASRSGLAGEPYEQYF. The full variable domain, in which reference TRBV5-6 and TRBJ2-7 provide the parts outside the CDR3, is DAGVTQSPTHLIKTRGQQVTLRCSPKSGHDTVSWYQQALGQGPQFIFQYYEEEERQRGNFPDRFSGHQFPNYSSELNVNALLLGDSALYLCASRSGLAGEPYEQYFGPGTRLTVT.

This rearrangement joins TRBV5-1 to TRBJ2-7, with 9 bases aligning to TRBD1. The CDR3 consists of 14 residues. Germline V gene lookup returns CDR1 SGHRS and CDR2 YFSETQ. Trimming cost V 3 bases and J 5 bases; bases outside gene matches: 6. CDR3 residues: CASSSPGTGHEQYF. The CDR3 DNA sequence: TGCGCCAGCAGCTCCCCCGGGACAGGGCACGAGCAGTACTTC.

The CDR3: CASTKQPKIVNEQFF. DNA for the CDR3: TGTGCCAGCACTAAACAGCCAAAAATCGTGAATGAGCAGTTCTTC. V and J are TRBV11-3 and TRBJ2-1; D unclear. This CDR3 comprises 15 residues. V gave up 7 bases and J gave up 7 bases, with 20 bases separating them. CDR1 is SGHNT, CDR2 YENEEA, per germline.

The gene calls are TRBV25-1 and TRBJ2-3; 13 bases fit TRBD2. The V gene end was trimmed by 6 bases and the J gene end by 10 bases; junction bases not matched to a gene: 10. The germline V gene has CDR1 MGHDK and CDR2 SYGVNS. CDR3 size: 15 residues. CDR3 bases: TGTGCCAGCAGCGGGACTAGCGGGACCCCTGGAGCGCAGTATTTT. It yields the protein CASSGTSGTPGAQYF.